The rows below give T cell receptor beta chains drawn from one sample of a study of CD8+ T cells in alopecia areata. Sequencing was performed with immunoSEQ multiplex PCR; in TCRdb, only in-frame clones are kept and a portion is missing. This sample has roughly 150,000 clones, with about 54% found just once. Sequencing used CD4+ T cells sorted from blood. The receptors originated from a human donor in good health. The CDR3 runs from the conserved cysteine through the conserved F or W. Each record gives: D gene, V gene, J gene, clone size, CDR3 DNA, CDR3 protein. D genes are given only for firm matches. Not all rows give a size; the values are once, few, many and, for expanded clones, a class.

.,TRBV6-5,TRBJ2-2,.,TGTGCCAGCAGGGATGTAATAGGCACCGGGGAGCTGTTTTTT,CASRDVIGTGELFF
.,TRBV5-6,TRBJ2-1,.,TGTGCCAGCAGCTCCACAGGTCGCTCCTACAATGAGCAGTTCTTC,CASSSTGRSYNEQFF
TRBD1,TRBV10-3,TRBJ2-7,.,TGTGCCATCTCCGCCGAGACAGGGGACTACGAGCAGTACTTC,CAISAETGDYEQYF
.,TRBV29-1,TRBJ1-1,.,TGCAGCGTTGAAGTGAGGCACCATTACACTGAAGCTTTCTTT,CSVEVRHHYTEAFF
TRBD2,TRBV27,TRBJ2-1,many,TGTGCCAGCAGTACAAATAGCGGGAGGGGTAATGAGCAGTTCTTC,CASSTNSGRGNEQFF
.,TRBV30,TRBJ2-3,.,TGTGCCTGGTTCAGTGATACGCAGTATTTT,CAWFSDTQYF
TRBD2,TRBV5-1,TRBJ2-7,.,TGCGCCAGCAGCTCAGGACCTAGCGGGAGCCCCAACGAGCAGTACTTC,CASSSGPSGSPNEQYF
TRBD2,TRBV30,TRBJ2-5,few,TGTGCCTGGAGTGTATACGGGAGGACTCAAGAGACCCAGTACTTC,CAWSVYGRTQETQYF
.,TRBV27,TRBJ2-1,.,TGTGCCAGCTATTCAACCCGGGGTAACAATGAGCAGTTCTTC,CASYSTRGNNEQFF
.,TRBV7-9,TRBJ1-5,.,TGTGCCAGCGGACCCCTTAGGAACAATCAGCCCCAGCATTTT,CASGPLRNNQPQHF